Following are 25 T cell receptor beta chains from one sample sequenced in a study of blood T cell repertoires in COVID-19 (TCRdb year 2020). The library was built by means of the immunoSEQ multiplex PCR assay. TCRdb limited this immuneACCESS table to in-frame rearrangements with V and J called. A share of clones is missing; checked studies link under half to unresolved V genes, and the rest is unexplained. The sample table shows 110,000 or so clones, and about 88% are seen once. In total, the top ten clones hold 8% to 8.5% of the sample. The sample consisted of peripheral blood. Source of these receptors: a woman in her 70s who had recovered from COVID-19.

This sequence joins TRBV15 and TRBJ1-1; 9 nucleotides align to TRBD1. The germline gives CDR1 LNHNV, CDR2 YYDKDF (reference sequence). CDR3 size: 15 residues. Germline trimming cut 5 bases from V and 0 bases from J; bases unmatched to any gene: 4. CDR3 nucleotide sequence: TGTGCCACCAGCGGCGGGACAGGGATGAACACTGAAGCTTTCTTT. Its protein product is CATSGGTGMNTEAFF.

The chain combines TRBV11-1 with TRBJ2-1, with 10 bases lining up with TRBD2. The CDR3 runs 16 residues. The germline V gene has CDR1 SGHAT and CDR2 FQDESV (reference sequence). The trim removed 4 bases at V and 4 bases at J, leaving 7 bases unmatched. CDR3 nucleotides: TGTGCCAGCAGCTCTAGCGGGAGCGCTATTTACAATGAGCAGTTCTTC. Its protein is CASSSSGSAIYNEQFF.

The chain uses TRBV7-2 and TRBJ2-2, with D uncertain. The CDR3 contains 13 residues. Germline assignment: CDR1 SGHTA and CDR2 FQGNSA. V lost 3 bases to trimming and J lost 4 bases, with 6 bases between them. The CDR3 sequence: CASSFYGTGELFF. CDR3 sequence (DNA): TGTGCCAGCAGCTTTTACGGCACCGGGGAGCTGTTTTTT.

V gene TRBV20-1 combines with J gene TRBJ2-7; D may be TRBD2 (5 bases). Germline CDR1 and CDR2: DFQATT and SNEGSKA (reference sequence). With 3 bases removed from V and 3 bases from J, the gap between germline ends came to 18 bases. This CDR3 contains 15 residues. CDR3 protein: CSASALRRTGYEQYF. In DNA form, the CDR3 reads TGCAGTGCTAGTGCCCTCCGGCGGACTGGCTACGAGCAGTACTTC.

The chain is built from TRBV7-2 and TRBJ2-7; 10 bases agree with TRBD2. The J segment lost 6 bases and the V segment lost 1 base, leaving 6 bases of the junction unmatched. This CDR3 has 15 amino acids. Germline V gene lookup returns CDR1 SGHTA and CDR2 FQGNSA. For the CDR3, the DNA is TGTGCCAGCAGCTTAGGAATAGCGGGGGGCTCCGAGCAGTACTTC. This translates into CASSLGIAGGSEQYF.

The rearrangement uses TRBV6-5 and TRBJ1-1; no clear D gene. The CDR3 length is 13 residues. V was pared by 6 bases and J by 2 bases, with 10 bases between. Germline values: CDR1 MNHEY, CDR2 SVGAGI. The CDR3 is CASRIRRNTEAFF. The CDR3 nucleotides read TGTGCCAGCAGGATCCGGAGAAACACTGAAGCTTTCTTT.

The J gene is TRBJ2-1, the V gene TRBV6-5; 10 nucleotides agree with TRBD1. The trim removed 6 bases at V and 4 bases at J, leaving 3 bases unmatched. Germline CDR1 MNHEY, CDR2 SVGAGI. CDR3 length equals 14 residues. The chain's CDR3 is CASSRTGGYNEQFF. DNA for the CDR3: TGTGCCAGCAGCAGGACAGGGGGTTACAATGAGCAGTTCTTC.

The chain combines TRBV7-9 with TRBJ2-7; TRBD2 matches at 8 bases. CDR3 length equals 15 residues. The germline gives CDR1 SEHNR, CDR2 FQNEAQ (reference sequence). With V trimmed by 5 bases and J by 2 bases, 8 bases remained unmatched. The chain's CDR3 is CASSLGVAGPYEQYF. CDR3 nucleotides: TGTGCCAGCAGCCTGGGGGTAGCGGGGCCCTACGAGCAGTACTTC.

This chain joins TRBV5-1 and TRBJ2-1; the match to TRBD2 covers 7 bases. V lost 0 bases, J lost 2 bases, and 8 bases stayed unmatched. From germline, CDR1 is SGHRS and CDR2 YFSETQ. CDR3 length: 17 amino acids. DNA of the CDR3: TGCGCCAGCAGCTTGGCCCGAGCGGGAAGCCCCTACAATGAGCAGTTCTTC. This sequence encodes CASSLARAGSPYNEQFF. Filled out from reference TRBV5-1 and TRBJ2-1, the complete variable domain reads KAGVTQTPRYLIKTRGQQVTLSCSPISGHRSVSWYQQTPGQGLQFLFEYFSETQRNKGNFPGRFSGRQFSNSRSEMNVSTLELGDSALYLCASSLARAGSPYNEQFFGPGTRLTVL.

J is TRBJ2-2 and V is TRBV4-3, with a weak D call TRBD2 (6 bases). The ends were cut back, 0 bases at V and 4 bases at J, with 9 bases in the middle. The CDR3 has 15 amino acids. Germline loops: CDR1 LGHNA, CDR2 YSLEER. CDR3 nucleotide sequence: TGCGCCAGCAGCCAAGATTACGGGGGCACCGGGGAGCTGTTTTTT. This sequence encodes CASSQDYGGTGELFF.

The chain couples TRBV5-5 to TRBJ1-4; 8 bases line up with TRBD1. Germline assignment: CDR1 SGHKS and CDR2 YYEKEE (reference sequence). J gave up 7 bases and V 4 bases, and 6 bases lay outside the gene matches. This CDR3 is built from 14 residues. The CDR3 is CASSLDRVSEKLFF. CDR3 DNA: TGTGCCAGCAGCCTGGACAGGGTCAGTGAAAAACTGTTTTTT.

The J gene is TRBJ2-1, the V gene TRBV7-2, with a possible D match to TRBD2 (6 bases). The CDR3 contains 16 residues. The V and J ends lost 2 bases and 6 bases respectively, with 17 bases between them. Germline values: CDR1 SGHTA, CDR2 FQGNSA. CDR3 residues: CASSLNLAGRSNEQFF. In DNA form, the CDR3 reads TGTGCCAGCAGCTTAAACCTGGCAGGGAGGAGCAATGAGCAGTTCTTC.

V is TRBV9 and J is TRBJ2-1; D may be TRBD2 (7 bases). The CDR3 has 15 residues. The V gene lost 0 bases and the J gene lost 3 bases, with 10 bases spanning the gap. CDR1 and CDR2 from the germline V gene are SGDLS and YYNGEE. CDR3 amino acids: CASSVGGGFYNEQFF. The DNA for the CDR3 is TGTGCCAGCAGCGTAGGCGGGGGCTTCTACAATGAGCAGTTCTTC.

This chain joins TRBV10-3 and TRBJ2-1; 8 bases align to TRBD2. Germline CDR1 is ENHRY and CDR2 is SYGVKD. After removal of 0 bases from V and 6 bases from J, the junction contained 10 bases not matched to a gene. The CDR3 sequence is 17 residues long. CDR3 nucleotide sequence: TGTGCCATCAGTGAGTCCGGTGTGAGCGGGAGTGGCAATGAGCAGTTCTTC. As protein: CAISESGVSGSGNEQFF.

In nucleotides, the CDR3 is TGTGCCAGCAGCACCCCGGGATCTGGAAACACCATATATTTT. Translation: CASSTPGSGNTIYF. V and J are TRBV7-9 and TRBJ1-3, with unresolved D. V was clipped by 5 bases and J by 1 base, with 9 bases between them. CDR3 length: 14 residues. The germline CDR1 and CDR2 sequences are SEHNR and FQNEAQ (reference sequence).

This chain connects TRBV14 to TRBJ2-6; D remains unclear. From germline, CDR1 is SGHDN and CDR2 FVKESK. This CDR3 has 14 residues. The V and J ends lost 1 base and 1 base respectively, with 2 bases between them. The CDR3 is CASSQASGANVLTF. CDR3 nucleotide sequence: TGTGCCAGCAGCCAAGCTTCTGGGGCCAACGTCCTGACTTTC.

This chain connects TRBV6-5 to TRBJ2-5; maybe TRBD1 (6 bases). The CDR3 is 14 residues long. CDR1 is MNHEY and CDR2 is SVGAGI in the germline V gene. V was shortened by 3 bases and J by 5 bases, with 13 bases between the two germline ends. CDR3 DNA sequence: TGTGCCAGCAGTTATTCGACAGGCTCCGAGACCCAGTACTTC. The encoded protein is CASSYSTGSETQYF.

The chain recombines TRBV7-3 with TRBJ2-5; TRBD2 matches 7 bases. V shed 5 bases, J shed 5 bases, and the junction held 5 bases outside the gene matches. CDR3 length: 13 amino acids. Germline V gene sequence: CDR1 SGHTA, CDR2 FQGTGA. CDR3 nucleotides: TGTGCCAGCAGCCGGACTAGGGAGGAGACCCAGTACTTC. Translating gives CASSRTREETQYF.

This clone has a single count. The chain has TRBV10-3 and TRBJ2-3, with 7 bases lining up with TRBD1. The CDR3 covers 14 residues. Germline trimming cut 9 bases from V and 5 bases from J; bases unmatched to any gene: 11. Germline assignment: CDR1 ENHRY and CDR2 SYGVKD. CDR3 bases: TGTGCCATTTCTACTCCAGACAGGGTAGATACGCAGTATTTT. As protein: CAISTPDRVDTQYF.

The V gene is TRBV6-5, the J gene TRBJ2-3, with 10 bases that match TRBD1. The junction had 5 bases not matched to a gene; V was cut back by 0 bases and J by 14 bases. From germline, CDR1 is MNHEY and CDR2 SVGAGI. The CDR3 contains 13 residues. For the CDR3, the DNA is TGTGCCAGCAGTTACTCCGGACAGGGGGTTGTGTATTTT. As protein: CASSYSGQGVVYF.

The V gene is TRBV7-9, the J gene TRBJ2-5; 10 bases fit TRBD1. The trim removed 5 bases at V and 1 base at J, leaving 7 bases unmatched. The CDR3 has 16 residues. Germline V gene lookup returns CDR1 SEHNR and CDR2 FQNEAQ (reference sequence). The CDR3 DNA is TGTGCCAGCAGCCCGGGACAGGGGATAGCCCAAGAGACCCAGTACTTC. Protein sequence: CASSPGQGIAQETQYF.

The chain recombines TRBV7-2 with TRBJ1-5; no definite D call. Looked up from germline, CDR1 is SGHTA and CDR2 is FQGNSA. CDR3 size: 16 residues. Between the trimmed V and J ends, which lost 1 base and 3 bases, there was a span of 13 bases. The CDR3 protein is CASSLGWLGYNQPQHF. CDR3 sequence (DNA): TGTGCCAGCAGCTTAGGTTGGCTGGGCTACAATCAGCCCCAGCATTTT.

The chain couples TRBV29-1 to TRBJ1-2, with a possible D match to TRBD1 (6 bases). The CDR3 has 12 amino acids. The germline V gene encodes CDR1 SQVTM and CDR2 ANQGSEA. Trimming took off 7 bases at V and 9 bases at J, with 18 bases between the two ends. The CDR3 reads CSAGQLAGRYTF. The CDR3 DNA reads TGCAGCGCCGGACAGCTCGCTGGACGCTACACCTTC. The complete variable domain, with remaining parts taken from reference TRBV29-1 and TRBJ1-2, reads SAVISQKPSRDICQRGTSLTIQCQVDSQVTMMFWYRQQPGQSLTLIATANQGSEATYESGFVIDKFPISRPNLTFSTLTVSNMSPEDSSIYLCSAGQLAGRYTFGSGTRLTVV.

The rearrangement links TRBV2 to TRBJ2-1, with TRBD1 matching over 7 bases. V dropped 4 bases and J dropped 8; count of bases not matched to a gene: 5. The CDR3 has 13 residues. Germline V gives CDR1 SNHLY, CDR2 FYNNEI. The CDR3 coding sequence is TGTGCCAGCAGTGTTCAGGGGGTTGATGAGCAGTTCTTC. Translation gives CASSVQGVDEQFF.

The chain employs TRBV9 and TRBJ1-2; no reliable D call. The CDR3 consists of 13 residues. The V and J ends lost 0 bases and 0 bases respectively, with 3 bases between them. From germline, CDR1 is SGDLS and CDR2 YYNGEE. The CDR3 DNA sequence: TGTGCCAGCAGCGTAGGAGCTAACTATGGCTACACCTTC. Translation gives CASSVGANYGYTF.